The rows below give T cell receptor beta chains drawn from one sample of a study of T cells in narcolepsy. Data came from immunoSEQ multiplex PCR; TCRdb stores just in-frame clones and leaves some out. The sample lists fewer than 30,000 clones; 85% were seen once. Sequencing was performed on CD45RA- memory CD4+ T cells from PBMCs. The receptors were sampled from a human donor with narcolepsy. Both conserved end residues are part of each CDR3. A D gene is named only where the DNA matches it firmly. Size is omitted from some rows. Given values are once, few, many or a class for expanded clones.

CDR3 DNA,CDR3 protein,V gene,D gene,clone size,J gene
TGTGCCAGCAGAGCGACAGGGATAGAGACCCAGTACTTC,CASRATGIETQYF,TRBV7-2,TRBD1,.,TRBJ2-5
TGTGCCCCCTTCCATGGACAGGTCGATAGCAATCAGCCCCAGCATTTT,CAPFHGQVDSNQPQHF,TRBV7-7,TRBD1,.,TRBJ1-5
TGTGCCAGCAGTACCGGGGGGTATAGCAATCAGCCCCAGCATTTT,CASSTGGYSNQPQHF,TRBV9,.,.,TRBJ1-5
TGTGCCAGCTCACCACCGGGACTACACACAGATACGCAGTATTTT,CASSPPGLHTDTQYF,TRBV18,TRBD2,.,TRBJ2-3
TGTGCCAGCAGCGTAGGGACAGGGGGTGAAAAACTGTTTTTT,CASSVGTGGEKLFF,TRBV9,TRBD1,few,TRBJ1-4
TGTGCCAGCAGTTTCAGACTGGAAACGGAGCAGTTCTTC,CASSFRLETEQFF,TRBV5-4,.,.,TRBJ2-1
TGCGCCAGCAGCTTAGGACTAGCTTCCCCAGAGACCCAGTACTTC,CASSLGLASPETQYF,TRBV5-1,TRBD2,.,TRBJ2-5
TGTGCCAGCAGTCCAAAAGGGGCGCAGTATTTT,CASSPKGAQYF,TRBV6-6,.,.,TRBJ2-3
TGTGCCAGCAGCCCACAGGGCCGATTCGAGCAGTACTTC,CASSPQGRFEQYF,TRBV9,.,.,TRBJ2-7
TGCGCCAGCAGCTTTCGGAGCGATGAGCAGTTCTTC,CASSFRSDEQFF,TRBV5-1,.,.,TRBJ2-1
TGCGCCAGCAGCTTGACTCTTCCCCAAGAGACCCAGTACTTC,CASSLTLPQETQYF,TRBV5-1,.,.,TRBJ2-5
TGTGCCAGTAGTGTGACAGGGAACTATGGCTACACCTTC,CASSVTGNYGYTF,TRBV19,TRBD1,.,TRBJ1-2
TGCAGCGTCTGGACAGGGGGCAATGGCTACACCTTC,CSVWTGGNGYTF,TRBV29-1,TRBD1,.,TRBJ1-2
TGTGCCAGCTCAGAAAACAATGAGCAGTTCTTC,CASSENNEQFF,TRBV28,.,.,TRBJ2-1
TGTGCCAGCAGTGAGGTCAGGGATAGCGAGCAGTACTTC,CASSEVRDSEQYF,TRBV6-1,.,.,TRBJ2-7
TGTGCCAGTAGGCAAAGGGGTTCCACTGAAGCTTTCTTT,CASRQRGSTEAFF,TRBV19,.,.,TRBJ1-1
TGTGCCAGTAGTATCTCGGGGTTCGTATTACAGGGGGATGATCAAGAGACCCAGTACTTC,CASSISGFVLQGDDQETQYF,TRBV19,TRBD1,.,TRBJ2-5
TGTGCCAGTAGCAATACCAGGCTCAGCAATCAGCCCCAGCATTTT,CASSNTRLSNQPQHF,TRBV19,.,.,TRBJ1-5
TGTGCCAGCTCGCCGAAGGGACAACACAATGAGCAGTTCTTC,CASSPKGQHNEQFF,TRBV19,.,.,TRBJ2-1
TGTGCCGTAGCCTCAGGGGATAATTCACCCCCCCACTTT,CAVASGDNSPPHF,TRBV6-5,.,few,TRBJ1-6
TGCGCCAGCAGCCTTGACAGGGTAGACACCGGGGAGCTGTTTTTT,CASSLDRVDTGELFF,TRBV5-1,TRBD1,.,TRBJ2-2
TGTGCCAGCGGATCGCGGGACAATCAGCCCCAGCATTTT,CASGSRDNQPQHF,TRBV6-5,.,.,TRBJ1-5
TGCGCCAGCAGCCGTACGGGCGGGAGGACCACATCCTACGAGCAGTACTTC,CASSRTGGRTTSYEQYF,TRBV5-1,TRBD2,.,TRBJ2-7
TGTGCCAGCAGTTTATACCAGGGGGAGAGCTATGGCTACACCTTC,CASSLYQGESYGYTF,TRBV28,TRBD1,.,TRBJ1-2
TGTGCCAGCAGCCCCGGGGGAGGGACGCAGTATTTT,CASSPGGGTQYF,TRBV7-6,TRBD2,.,TRBJ2-3
TGTGCCAGCAGCTTGGGACGGACAGATGGCTACACCTTC,CASSLGRTDGYTF,TRBV7-9,.,.,TRBJ1-2
TGTGCCAGCAGTTTATTTCGTCGGGAGCAGTACTTC,CASSLFRREQYF,TRBV28,.,.,TRBJ2-7
TGTGCCAGCAGCGTAGAATCGGGAAGAACTAGTTCAGATACGCAGTATTTT,CASSVESGRTSSDTQYF,TRBV9,.,.,TRBJ2-3
TGTGCCAGCACCTTTGACAGAGGCTCTGGAAACACCATATATTTT,CASTFDRGSGNTIYF,TRBV6-1,.,.,TRBJ1-3
TGTGCCTGGACCTTGGACGGGATAATTAACTATGGCTACACCTTC,CAWTLDGIINYGYTF,TRBV30,.,.,TRBJ1-2
TGTGCCAGCAGCTTAGGGTCAGGTACCTACGAGCAGTACTTC,CASSLGSGTYEQYF,TRBV11-2,.,few,TRBJ2-7
TGCGCCAGCAGCTTGCTACAGGGGAACACTGAAGCTTTCTTT,CASSLLQGNTEAFF,TRBV5-1,.,few,TRBJ1-1